This T cell receptor (beta chain) is drawn from a study of blood T cell repertoires in COVID-19. Study-wide background: The samples span acute and convalescent COVID-19 from the United States, Italy and Spain. T cells, B-cell-depleted T cells, or PBMCs provided the cDNA or gDNA that served as material.

Germline assignment: CDR1 SNHLY and CDR2 FYNNEI. The CDR3 is 16 residues long. The ends lost 1 base at V and 5 bases at J; junction bases unmatched: 3. As handled by the study authors: The authors estimated nucleated cell counts from reference gene primer amplification. TCRdb's copy holds only in-frame clones and misses some; the assay was immunoSEQ multiplex PCR. D and trimming come from the DNA, and the V and J calls and clone size come from that table. Of about 59,000 clones in the sample, over 80% were seen once. The chain is built from TRBV2 and TRBJ2-1; 12 bases map to TRBD2. The specimen was peripheral blood. The TCR comes from an elderly woman with acute or convalescent COVID-19. In DNA, the CDR3 is TGTGCCAGCAGTGAAGTGCTAGCGGGAGGGAACAATGAGCAGTTCTTC. It codes for CASSEVLAGGNNEQFF.